The T cell receptor beta chain described here comes from a study of blood T cell repertoires in COVID-19. For the study at large: Sources were T cells, B-cell-depleted T cells, or PBMCs; the material itself was cDNA or gDNA.

Only in-frame clones appear in the TCRdb table, and some are missing; sequencing was by immunoSEQ multiplex PCR. The top ten clones hold approximately 4.8% of a sample with 230,000 or so clones, 84% of them seen once. Between the trimmed V and J ends, which lost 2 bases and 4 bases, there was a span of 13 bases. The CDR3 totals 15 residues. CDR1 is SGHRS, CDR2 YFSETQ, per germline. The V and J genes are TRBV5-1 and TRBJ1-3, with D perhaps TRBD1 (6 bases). Sequenced sample: peripheral blood. The sequence was collected from a man in his fifties or sixties with active or convalescent COVID-19. The CDR3 nucleotides read TGCGCCAGCAGCTTATCAGGGGCCGCCGGAAACACCATATATTTT. Its translation is CASSLSGAAGNTIYF. The whole variable domain, filled in from reference TRBV5-1 and TRBJ1-3, reads KAGVTQTPRYLIKTRGQQVTLSCSPISGHRSVSWYQQTPGQGLQFLFEYFSETQRNKGNFPGRFSGRQFSNSRSEMNVSTLELGDSALYLCASSLSGAAGNTIYFGEGSWLTVV.